A selection of T cell receptor beta chains follows, all from one sample in a study of cytomegalovirus exposure and HLA in healthy donors. TCRdb's table, derived via immunoSEQ multiplex PCR, lists solely in-frame clones and lacks some. The sample carries 130,000 or so clones, roughly three quarters recorded once. The sample was PBMCs. The receptors here all came from a woman aged 60 to 75 in good health and CMV-seronegative. The CDR3 runs from the conserved cysteine through the conserved F or W. Each record gives: clone size, V gene, J gene, D gene, CDR3 protein, CDR3 DNA. The D gene is left open where the match is weak. Only part of the rows carry a size: once, few, many, or a class if the clone is expanded.

size: .; V: TRBV6-1; J: TRBJ2-2; D: .; CDR3: CASSEVRDTGELFF; DNA: TGTGCCAGCAGTGAAGTGCGGGACACCGGGGAGCTGTTTTTT
size: .; V: TRBV18; J: TRBJ1-4; D: .; CDR3: CASSLLVFF; DNA: TGTGCCAGCTCACTCCTAGTGTTTTTT
size: .; V: TRBV15; J: TRBJ1-4; D: .; CDR3: CATSEGGFGEKLFF; DNA: TGTGCCACCAGCGAGGGAGGGTTCGGGGAAAAACTGTTTTTT
size: .; V: TRBV29-1; J: TRBJ2-1; D: TRBD2; CDR3: CSVERSILLAGNYNEQFF; DNA: TGCAGCGTTGAGCGATCGATCCTACTAGCGGGGAACTACAATGAGCAGTTCTTC
size: .; V: TRBV5-4; J: TRBJ2-5; D: .; CDR3: CASSLADEGVVKTQYF; DNA: TGTGCCAGCAGCTTGGCCGACGAGGGGGTCGTGAAGACCCAGTACTTC
size: few; V: TRBV6-1; J: TRBJ2-7; D: .; CDR3: CASSEHLTHYSYEQYF; DNA: TGTGCCAGCAGTGAACACTTGACACATTACTCCTACGAGCAGTACTTC
size: .; V: TRBV2; J: TRBJ2-7; D: TRBD1; CDR3: CASRGDSAGEQYF; DNA: TGTGCCAGCAGAGGGGACAGCGCTGGAGAGCAGTACTTC
size: once; V: TRBV6-4; J: TRBJ2-7; D: TRBD2; CDR3: CASSVLAPIAGGPSYEQYF; DNA: TGTGCCAGCAGTGTCTTGGCCCCTATAGCGGGAGGCCCGTCTTACGAGCAGTACTTC
size: .; V: TRBV5-1; J: TRBJ2-1; D: TRBD2; CDR3: CASSLVSGTDNEQFF; DNA: TGCGCCAGCAGCTTGGTTAGCGGGACTGACAATGAGCAGTTCTTC
size: .; V: TRBV4-1; J: TRBJ2-5; D: TRBD2; CDR3: CASSLLGGGAGTQYF; DNA: TGCGCCAGCAGCCTGTTGGGCGGGGGGGCCGGGACCCAGTACTTC
size: .; V: TRBV28; J: TRBJ2-1; D: .; CDR3: CASSPGFSSYNEQFF; DNA: TGTGCCAGCAGTCCAGGCTTTAGCTCCTACAATGAGCAGTTCTTC
size: .; V: TRBV5-1; J: TRBJ2-1; D: TRBD2; CDR3: CASSSGTSGLYNEQFF; DNA: TGCGCCAGCAGCTCCGGGACTAGCGGTTTATACAATGAGCAGTTCTTC
size: .; V: TRBV28; J: TRBJ2-7; D: TRBD2; CDR3: CASSLAGPLAGVYEQYF; DNA: TGTGCCAGCAGTTTGGCGGGACCACTAGCGGGAGTGTACGAGCAGTACTTC
size: .; V: TRBV19; J: TRBJ2-1; D: .; CDR3: CASFGGVYNEQFF; DNA: TGTGCCAGTTTCGGCGGGGTATACAATGAGCAGTTCTTC
size: .; V: TRBV19; J: TRBJ2-2; D: TRBD1; CDR3: CASSIPGGTGELFF; DNA: TGTGCCAGTAGTATTCCAGGGGGTACCGGGGAGCTGTTTTTT